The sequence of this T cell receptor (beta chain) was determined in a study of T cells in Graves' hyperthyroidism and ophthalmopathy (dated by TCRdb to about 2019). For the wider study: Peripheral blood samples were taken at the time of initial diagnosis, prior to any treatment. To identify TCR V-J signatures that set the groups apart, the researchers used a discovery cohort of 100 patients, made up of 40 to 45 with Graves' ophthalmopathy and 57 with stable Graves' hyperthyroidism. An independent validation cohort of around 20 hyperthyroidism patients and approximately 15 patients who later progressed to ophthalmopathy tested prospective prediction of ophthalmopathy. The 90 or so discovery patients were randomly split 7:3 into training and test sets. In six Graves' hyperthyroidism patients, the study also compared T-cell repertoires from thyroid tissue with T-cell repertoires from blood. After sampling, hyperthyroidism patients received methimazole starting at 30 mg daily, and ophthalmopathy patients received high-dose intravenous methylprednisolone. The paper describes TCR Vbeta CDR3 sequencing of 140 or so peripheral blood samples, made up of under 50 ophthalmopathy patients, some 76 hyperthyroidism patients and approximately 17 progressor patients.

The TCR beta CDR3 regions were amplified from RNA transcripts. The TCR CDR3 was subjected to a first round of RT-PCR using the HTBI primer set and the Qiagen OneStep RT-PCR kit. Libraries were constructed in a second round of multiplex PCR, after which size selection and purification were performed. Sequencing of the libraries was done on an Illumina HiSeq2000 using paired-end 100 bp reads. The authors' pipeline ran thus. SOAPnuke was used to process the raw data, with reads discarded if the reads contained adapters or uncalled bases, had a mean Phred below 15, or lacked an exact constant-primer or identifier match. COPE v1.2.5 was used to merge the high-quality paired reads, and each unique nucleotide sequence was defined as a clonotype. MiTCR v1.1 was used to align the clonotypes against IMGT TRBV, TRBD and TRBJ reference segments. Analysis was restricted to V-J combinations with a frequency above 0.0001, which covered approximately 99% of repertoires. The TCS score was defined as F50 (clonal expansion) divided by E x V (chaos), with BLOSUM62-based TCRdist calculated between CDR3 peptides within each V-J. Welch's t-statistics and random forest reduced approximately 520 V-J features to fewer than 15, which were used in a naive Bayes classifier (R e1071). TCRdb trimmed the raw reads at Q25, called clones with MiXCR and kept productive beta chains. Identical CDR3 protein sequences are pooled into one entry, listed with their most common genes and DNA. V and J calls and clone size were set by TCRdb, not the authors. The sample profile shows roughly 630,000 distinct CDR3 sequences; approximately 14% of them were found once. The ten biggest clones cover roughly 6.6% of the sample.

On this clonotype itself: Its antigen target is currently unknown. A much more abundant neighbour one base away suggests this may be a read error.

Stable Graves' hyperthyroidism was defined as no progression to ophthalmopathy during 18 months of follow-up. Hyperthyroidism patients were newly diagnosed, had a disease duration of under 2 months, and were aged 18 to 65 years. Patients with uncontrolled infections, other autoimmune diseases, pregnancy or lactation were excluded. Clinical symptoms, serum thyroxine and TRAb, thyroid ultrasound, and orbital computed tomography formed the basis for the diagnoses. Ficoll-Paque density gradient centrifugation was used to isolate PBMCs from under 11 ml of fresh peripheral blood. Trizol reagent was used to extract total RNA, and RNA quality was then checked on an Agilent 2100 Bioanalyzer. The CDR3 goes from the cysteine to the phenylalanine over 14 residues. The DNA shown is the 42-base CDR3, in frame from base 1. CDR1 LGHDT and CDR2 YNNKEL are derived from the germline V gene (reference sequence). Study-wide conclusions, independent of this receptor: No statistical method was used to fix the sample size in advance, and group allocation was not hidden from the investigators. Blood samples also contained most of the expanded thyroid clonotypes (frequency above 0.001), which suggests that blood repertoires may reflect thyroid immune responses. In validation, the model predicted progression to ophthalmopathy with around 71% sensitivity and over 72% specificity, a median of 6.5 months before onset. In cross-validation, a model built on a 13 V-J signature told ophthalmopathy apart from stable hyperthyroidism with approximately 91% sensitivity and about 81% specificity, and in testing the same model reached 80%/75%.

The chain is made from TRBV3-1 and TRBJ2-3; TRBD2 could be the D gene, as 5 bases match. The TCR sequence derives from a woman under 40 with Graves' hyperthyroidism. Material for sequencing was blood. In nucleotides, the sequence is TGTGCCAGCTGCCAAGCCGCGACTACACATACGCAGTATTTT. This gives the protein CASCQAATTHTQYF.